A selection of T cell receptor beta chains follows, all from one sample in a study of Ad26.COV2.S vaccination and SARS-CoV-2 variants. Profiled with immunoSEQ multiplex PCR; TCRdb holds only in-frame clones, not every one. The data hold about 330,000 clones, with roughly 90% observed a single time. Sample: peripheral blood, taken in a trial of Ad26.COV2.S vaccine versus placebo. Receptor source: a person aged 18-60 years who received the Ad26.COV2.S COVID-19 vaccine or a placebo. Each CDR3 is given with its conserved first and last residue. The D gene is left open where the match is weak. The size field is filled for only some rows; it gives once, few, many or a size class.

>NA|TRBJ1-2|TRBV18|NA
TGTGCCAGCTCACCACCGAGGGGGACCCCGAACTATGGCTACACCTTC
CASSPPRGTPNYGYTF
>TRBD1|TRBJ1-2|TRBV25-1|NA
TGTGCCAGCAGTGAACCGGGACAGGTACTGGGCTACACCTTC
CASSEPGQVLGYTF
>TRBD1|TRBJ2-7|TRBV4-3|NA
TGCGCCAGCAGCCAGGAGTCCGGGACAGGGGGATCCTACGAGCAGTACTTC
CASSQESGTGGSYEQYF
>NA|TRBJ2-3|TRBV7-2|once
TGTGCCAGCAGCTTCCAAGGGACTTCCCCGGCAGGGACGCAGTATTTT
CASSFQGTSPAGTQYF
>NA|TRBJ2-7|TRBV18|NA
TGTGCCAGCTCACCATTGGCAGTCGGAATCTACGAGCAGTACTTC
CASSPLAVGIYEQYF
>TRBD2|TRBJ2-3|TRBV5-1|NA
TGCGCCAGCTCCCGGGACTACACAGATACGCAGTATTTT
CASSRDYTDTQYF
>NA|TRBJ2-5|TRBV5-6|NA
TGTGCCAGCAGCATAGGACGTAAAGAGACCCAGTACTTC
CASSIGRKETQYF
>TRBD1|TRBJ1-1|TRBV30|NA
TGTGCCTGGAACCGGGACAGGGCGACTGAAGCTTTCTTT
CAWNRDRATEAFF
>TRBD1|TRBJ2-7|TRBV6-2/TRBV6-3|NA
TGTGCCAGCAGTTACAGCAGGACAGGGGACTACGAGCAGTACTTC
CASSYSRTGDYEQYF
>NA|TRBJ2-7|TRBV6-5|NA
TGTGCCAGCAGTTACATGGCGTATCTCCCCTACGAGCAGTACTTC
CASSYMAYLPYEQYF
>TRBD1|TRBJ2-1|TRBV11-2|NA
TGTGCCAGCAGCCTTCCAGGGGGCCATGAGCAGTTCTTC
CASSLPGGHEQFF
>NA|TRBJ2-3|TRBV11-2|NA
TGTGCCAGCAGCTTAGGGGTAGATACGCAGTATTTT
CASSLGVDTQYF
>TRBD1|TRBJ2-1|TRBV14|NA
TGTGCCAGCAGCCAAGAAGGGGGCATGACAGGCCTTTACAATGAGCAGTTCTTC
CASSQEGGMTGLYNEQFF
>NA|TRBJ2-3|TRBV7-3|NA
TGTGCCAGCAGCTTTGACTCAAAGGGTGCAGATACGCAGTATTTT
CASSFDSKGADTQYF
>NA|TRBJ2-1|TRBV7-8|NA
TGTGCCAGCAGCTCCCGCAATGAGCAGTTCTTC
CASSSRNEQFF
>NA|TRBJ2-2|TRBV4-2|NA
TGTGCCAGCAGCCCCTCGACAGGTGTGGGGAACACCGGGGAGCTGTTTTTT
CASSPSTGVGNTGELFF
>TRBD1|TRBJ2-1|TRBV14|once
TGTGCCAGCAGCCTTTTACAGGGGTCCTACAATGAGCAGTTCTTC
CASSLLQGSYNEQFF
>NA|TRBJ2-3|TRBV5-1|few
TGCGCCAGCAGCTCCCCGGGTAGAGGAGATACGCAGTATTTT
CASSSPGRGDTQYF
>NA|TRBJ2-2|TRBV3-1/TRBV3-2|once
TGTGCCAGCAGGCAACTCGGAAACACCGGGGAGCTGTTTTTT
CASRQLGNTGELFF
>NA|TRBJ2-7|TRBV7-2|once
TGTGCCAGCAGCCCCGCCCCGACCCGGCAGTACTTC
CASSPAPTRQYF
>NA|TRBJ1-5|TRBV27|NA
TGTGCCAGCAGTTTATTTCAGGGTAACCAGCCCCAGCATTTT
CASSLFQGNQPQHF
>NA|TRBJ1-5|TRBV28|NA
TGTGCCAGCAGTTTTTATAGCAATCAGCCCCAGCATTTT
CASSFYSNQPQHF
>NA|TRBJ1-6|TRBV5-6|NA
TGTGCCAGCAGCTTAACGGAACATTCACCCCTCCACTTT
CASSLTEHSPLHF
>NA|TRBJ2-1|TRBV10-2|NA
TGCGCCAGCAGTGAGCCGGTACGGGGGAATGAGCAGTTCTTC
CASSEPVRGNEQFF